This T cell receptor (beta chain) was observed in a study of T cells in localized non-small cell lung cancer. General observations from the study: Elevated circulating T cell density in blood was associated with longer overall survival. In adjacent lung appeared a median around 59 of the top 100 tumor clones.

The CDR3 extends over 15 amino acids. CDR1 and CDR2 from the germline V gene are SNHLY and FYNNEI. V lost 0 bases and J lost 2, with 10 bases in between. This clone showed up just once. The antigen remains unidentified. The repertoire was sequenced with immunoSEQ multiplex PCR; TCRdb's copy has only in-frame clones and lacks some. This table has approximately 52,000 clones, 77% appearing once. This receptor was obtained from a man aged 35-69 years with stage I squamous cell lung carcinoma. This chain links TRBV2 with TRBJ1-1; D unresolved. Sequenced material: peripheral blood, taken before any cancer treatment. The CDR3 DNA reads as TGTGCCAGCAGTGAAGCCAGGACGGCCAACACTGAAGCTTTCTTT. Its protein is CASSEARTANTEAFF.